This passage covers 20 T cell receptor beta chains from one sample sequenced in a study of prognosis after radiotherapy for stage I lung cancer. The genomic DNA TCR beta CDR3 region underwent two rounds of multiplex PCR. Used in first-round PCR were primers specific to each TRBV and TRBJ gene. TCRdb passed the multiplex PCR reads through MiXCR, listing each CDR3 protein once. Among 11,000 to 15,000 distinct CDR3 sequences, roughly a third were seen once, and the ten largest hold around two fifths. The sample here was PBMCs, taken before or after stereotactic body radiation therapy (not recorded which). Source of these receptors: a donor over 45 with non-small cell lung cancer.

Details on this clonotype: A far more abundant clone sits one base away, making this likely a read error. The chain links TRBV6-4 to TRBJ2-1; TRBD2 aligns across 9 bases. The CDR3 is 17 residues long. Germline V gene lookup returns CDR1 MRHNA and CDR2 SNTAGT. Written as DNA, the CDR3 is TGTGCCAGCAGTTACTCTTTGTCTAGCGGGATCTACAATGAGCAGTTCTTC. Translated: CASSYSLSSGIYNEQFF.

The chain combines TRBV7-2 with TRBJ2-3, with 7 bases aligning to TRBD2. Germline V CDR1 and CDR2: SGHTA, FQGNSA. The CDR3 runs to 17 residues. With 6 bases clipped from V and 0 bases from J, the junction kept 12 bases outside the gene matches. The CDR3 sequence: CASRPYRGLRSTDTQYF. As DNA, the CDR3 is TGTGCCAGCAGACCCTATCGGGGACTACGTAGCACAGATACGCAGTATTTT.

This rearrangement joins TRBV7-2 to TRBJ2-5; TRBD2 matches at 8 bases. The J segment lost 4 bases and the V segment lost 2 bases, leaving 27 bases of the junction unmatched. Germline values: CDR1 SGHTA, CDR2 FQGNSA. The CDR3 is 22 residues long. CDR3 in amino acids: CASSLLMWGRYREGWCVETQYF. The CDR3, as DNA: TGTGCCAGCAGCTTATTGATGTGGGGTCGCTATCGGGAGGGTTGGTGTGTAGAGACCCAGTACTTC.

This clonotype was detected only once. A far larger clone differs by one base, so this is likely a read error. The rearrangement joins TRBV27 to TRBJ1-6, with D unresolved. V was pared by 4 bases and J by 7 bases, with 17 bases between. Germline V gives CDR1 MNHEY, CDR2 SMNVEV (reference sequence). This CDR3 is built from 16 residues. CDR3 amino acids: CASSYYFDPANSPLHF. CDR3 bases: TGTGCCAGCAGTTACTATTTCGACCCCGCGAATTCACCCCTCCACTTT.

This clonotype was seen ten or more times. The chain links TRBV20-1 to TRBJ1-5; D gene unclear. CDR1 DFQATT and CDR2 SNEGSKA come from the germline V gene (reference sequence). V dropped 7 bases and J dropped 0 bases, with 7 bases sitting between them. The CDR3 covers 12 residues. CDR3 amino acids: CSVGDSNQPQHF. CDR3 nucleotides: TGCAGTGTAGGAGATAGCAATCAGCCCCAGCATTTT.

This clonotype was recorded only once. The chain recombines TRBV11-3 with TRBJ2-2; 15 bases align to TRBD2. In germline, CDR1 is SGHNT, CDR2 YENEEA. This CDR3 region has 22 residues. After removal of 8 bases from V and 0 bases from J, the junction contained 19 bases not matched to a gene. As DNA, the CDR3 is TGTGCCAGCCGACCCTATTTCGCGGCAGGGACTAGCGGGGGGACGAACACCGGGGAGCTGTTTTTT. It yields the protein CASRPYFAAGTSGGTNTGELFF.

This clonotype was seen repeatedly, ten times or more. Likely a read error: the CDR3 ends without its conserved phenylalanine or tryptophan. The rearrangement joins TRBV5-5 to TRBJ1-3; 7 bases line up with TRBD1. The V and J ends lost 4 bases and 0 bases, in that order; junction bases with no gene match: 7. The germline V gene has CDR1 SGHKS and CDR2 YYEKEE (reference sequence). The CDR3 consists of 16 residues. CDR3 protein: CASSPRQGSSGNTIYL. In DNA, the CDR3 is TGTGCCAGCAGCCCCCGACAGGGAAGCTCTGGAAACACCATATATCTT.

This clonotype has just a few counts. This clone may be a read error of a much larger clone one base away. V usage is TRBV19 and J usage is TRBJ1-1, with TRBD1 identical over 7 bases. Germline values: CDR1 LNHDA, CDR2 SQIVND (reference sequence). The CDR3 runs 13 residues. Here the CDR3 reads CVSRTGAGTEAFF. The CDR3 DNA follows: TGTGTCAGTAGAACAGGGGCAGGCACTGAAGCTTTCTTT.

Worth noting for this clonotype: A much larger clone lies a single base off, so this may be a read error. The V and J genes are TRBV10-3 and TRBJ1-1; D gene uncertain. CDR1 and CDR2 (germline): ENHRY, SYGVKD. The CDR3 sequence is 17 residues long. CDR3 loop: CVISDLPARVGNTEAFF. The CDR3 DNA reads as TGTGTCATCAGTGACCTCCCAGCGAGAGTGGGGAACACTGAAGCTTTCTTT.

In regard to this clonotype: One base separates it from a far larger clone, so it is likely a read error. The chain links TRBV6-4 to TRBJ2-3; the D gene could be TRBD1 or TRBD2 (5 bases each). The germline V gene encodes CDR1 MRHNA and CDR2 SNTAGT. The ends were cut back, 4 bases at V and 2 bases at J, with 10 bases in the middle. The CDR3 is 14 amino acids. This CDR3 reads CASSGDPITDTQYF. The CDR3 bases are TGTGCCAGCAGTGGGGACCCAATCACAGATACGCAGTATTTT.

On this clonotype: It differs at one base from a far larger clone, so likely a read error. This chain uses TRBV2 with TRBJ2-4; D uncertain. The DNA matches TRBJ2-1 better at its end, which makes the J call doubtful. Per germline, CDR1 SNHLY and CDR2 FYNNEI. CDR3 length: 11 amino acids. CDR3 sequence: CASSVKGTQFF. CDR3 DNA: TGTGCCAGCAGTGTCAAGGGAACGCAGTTCTTC.

This clonotype was seen at least ten times. V is TRBV28 and J is TRBJ1-1, with TRBD1 matching 8 bases. This CDR3 comprises 13 residues. Germline CDR1 reads MDHEN; CDR2 reads SYDVKM. V lost 2 bases and J lost 8; bases outside the gene matches: 4. CDR3 DNA sequence: TGTGCCAGCAGTTTAGGGAGGACAGGGGAAGCTTTCTTT. Protein product: CASSLGRTGEAFF.

This clonotype was found many times. The CDR3 DNA reads TGTGCCAGCAGCCTCTCGGACCCTAACTATGGCTACACCTTC. Amino acids: CASSLSDPNYGYTF. This chain uses TRBV4-2 with TRBJ1-2; D remains unclear. Per germline, CDR1 LGHNA and CDR2 YNFKEQ. Trimming left V 4 bases short and J 0 bases short, with 9 bases between. The CDR3 covers 14 residues.

This clonotype was counted at least ten times. The V call is TRBV18, the J call TRBJ2-7; D gene uncertain. The CDR3 consists of 11 residues. The germline V gene has CDR1 KGHSH and CDR2 LQKENI. Trimming took 5 bases from V and 7 from J, leaving 9 bases between them. CDR3 region: CASSWSGEQYF. In DNA, the CDR3 is TGTGCCAGCTCATGGTCAGGTGAGCAGTACTTC.

This clonotype showed up many times. The chain is built from TRBV7-6 and TRBJ1-4, with D unresolved. Germline lookup yields CDR1 SGHVS and CDR2 FNYEAQ. The V and J ends lost 1 base and 0 bases respectively, with 3 bases between them. The CDR3 loop spans 14 amino acids. The CDR3 reads CASSLGATNEKLFF. CDR3 nucleotides: TGTGCCAGCAGCTTAGGGGCAACTAATGAAAAACTGTTTTTT.

The J gene is TRBJ2-2, the V gene TRBV12-3 or TRBV12-4; D gene ambiguous. Trimming stripped 5 bases from V and 6 bases from J, with 7 bases between. The CDR3 runs to 12 residues. The CDR3 DNA sequence: TGTGCCAGCAGTAGAAAACCCGGGGAGCTGTTTTTT. This translates into CASSRKPGELFF.

This clonotype was found many times. This clone may be a read error of a much larger clone one base away. The genes are TRBV3-1 and TRBJ2-5; 8 positions match TRBD2. This CDR3 is built from 15 residues. Germline V gene data show CDR1 as LGHDT and CDR2 as YNNKEL (reference sequence). Trimming at V came to 4 bases and at J to 1 base, leaving 5 bases not matched to a gene. Here the CDR3 reads CASSPALAAQETQYF. CDR3 nucleotide sequence: TGTGCCAGCAGCCCTGCACTAGCGGCCCAAGAGACCCAGTACTTC.

In its sample, this clonotype was seen many times. The rearrangement links TRBV2 to TRBJ1-5; perhaps TRBD1 as D (5 bases). The germline V gene has CDR1 SNHLY and CDR2 FYNNEI. The CDR3 runs to 13 residues. V dropped 6 bases and J dropped 6 bases, with 12 bases sitting between them. The chain's CDR3 is CASSQGGSQPQHF. The DNA of the CDR3 is TGTGCCAGCAGCCAGGGTGGTAGTCAGCCCCAGCATTTT.

The chain's CDR3 is CASSLWSDRVKPSYEQYF. In DNA form, the CDR3 reads TGTGCCAGCAGCTTATGGTCGGACAGGGTAAAACCGTCCTACGAGCAGTACTTC. This sequence joins TRBV7-3 and TRBJ2-7, with 8 nucleotides matching TRBD1. The V gene's germline CDR1 is SGHTA and CDR2 FQGTGA. V lost 2 bases, J lost 1 base, and 13 bases stayed unmatched. The length of the CDR3 is 18 residues.

This clonotype was picked up many times. The chain links TRBV10-3 to TRBJ2-6; 9 bases are a match to TRBD1. The V gene end was trimmed by 10 bases and the J gene end by 0 bases; junction bases not matched to a gene: 13. The CDR3 runs to 18 residues. Germline V CDR1 and CDR2: ENHRY, SYGVKD. CDR3 residues: CASPGQGIVYSGANVLTF. The CDR3 DNA is TGTGCCAGTCCGGGACAGGGAATCGTATACTCTGGGGCCAACGTCCTGACTTTC.